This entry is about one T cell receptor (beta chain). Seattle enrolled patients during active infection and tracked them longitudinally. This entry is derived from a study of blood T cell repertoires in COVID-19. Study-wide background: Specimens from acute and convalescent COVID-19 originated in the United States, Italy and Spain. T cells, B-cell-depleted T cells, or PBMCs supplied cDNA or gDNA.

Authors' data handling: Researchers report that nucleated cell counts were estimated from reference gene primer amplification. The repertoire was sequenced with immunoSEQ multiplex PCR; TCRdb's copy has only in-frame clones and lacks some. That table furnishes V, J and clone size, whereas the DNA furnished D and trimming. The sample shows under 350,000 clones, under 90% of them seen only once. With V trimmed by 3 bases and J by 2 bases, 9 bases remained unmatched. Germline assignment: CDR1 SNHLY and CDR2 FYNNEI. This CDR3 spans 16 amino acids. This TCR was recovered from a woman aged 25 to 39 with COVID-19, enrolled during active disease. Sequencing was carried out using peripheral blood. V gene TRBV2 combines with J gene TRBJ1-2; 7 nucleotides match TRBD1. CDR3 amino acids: CASSENRGWGNYGYTF. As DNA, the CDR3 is TGTGCCAGCAGTGAGAACAGGGGTTGGGGGAACTATGGCTACACCTTC.